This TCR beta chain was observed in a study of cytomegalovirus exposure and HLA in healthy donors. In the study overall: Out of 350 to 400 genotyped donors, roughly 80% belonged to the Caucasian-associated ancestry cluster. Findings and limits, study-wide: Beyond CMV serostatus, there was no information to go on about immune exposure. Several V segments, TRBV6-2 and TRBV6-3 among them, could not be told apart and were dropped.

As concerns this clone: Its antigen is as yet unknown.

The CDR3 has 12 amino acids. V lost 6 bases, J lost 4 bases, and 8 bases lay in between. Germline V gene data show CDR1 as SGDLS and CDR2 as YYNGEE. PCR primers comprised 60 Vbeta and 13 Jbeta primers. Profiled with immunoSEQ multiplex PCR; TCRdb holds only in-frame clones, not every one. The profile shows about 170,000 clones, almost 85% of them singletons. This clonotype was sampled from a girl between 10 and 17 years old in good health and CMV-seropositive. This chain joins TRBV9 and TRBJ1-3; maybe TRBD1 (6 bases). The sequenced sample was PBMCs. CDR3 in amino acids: CASTGGGNTIYF. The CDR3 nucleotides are TGTGCCAGCACGGGGGGCGGAAACACCATATATTTT.